This T cell receptor (beta chain) appears in the sequencing data of a study of T cells in Graves' hyperthyroidism and ophthalmopathy. This CDR3 is 16 amino acids long. Looked up from germline, CDR1 is MGHRA and CDR2 is YSYEKL. The V segment lost 4 bases and the J segment 5 bases; nucleotides outside the gene matches: 11. TCR beta CDR3 sequences were amplified from RNA transcripts. The HTBI set primed first-round TCR CDR3 RT-PCR. TCRdb analysed the multiplex PCR reads with MiXCR anew, one entry per CDR3 protein. In the table there are a few hundred thousand distinct CDR3 sequences, around 20% of which are singletons.

This sequence originates from a man between 18 and 29 years old with Graves' hyperthyroidism. V usage is TRBV4-1 and J usage is TRBJ1-2; 9 nucleotides align to TRBD1. Sequencing was done on a sample of blood. The CDR3 nucleotides are TGCGCCAGCAGCCCAGGGACAGGGCGCCAGAGTTATGGCTACACCTTC. It is translated as CASSPGTGRQSYGYTF.